This record looks at one T cell receptor beta chain sequence and its context. Its antigen is unidentified. The researchers produced TCR beta cDNA from roughly 550 ng total RNA with a constant-region primer. Construction of TCR beta libraries relied on three successive nested multiplex PCR rounds employing slightly modified ARM-PCR. TCRdb analysed the multiplex PCR reads with MiXCR anew, one entry per CDR3 protein. The table records fewer than 40,000 distinct CDR3 sequences, around 70% of them present only once. These data come from a study of tumor-infiltrating lymphocytes in primary liver carcinoma. General study points: It was tumor-adjacent and tumor-blood pairs that overlapped less than tumor region pairs did. Compared with blood, tumor repertoires held significantly more in their top 250 clones.

The roughly 19-32 mg bulk tissue piece was not sorted before simultaneous RNA and DNA extraction. The patients had histopathologically diagnosed primary liver carcinoma, and their disease was treated by surgical resection. The clonotype originates from a woman in her thirties with primary liver carcinoma and hepatitis B virus infection. Input material: liver tumor tissue from sampling region 3. Subset described: tumor region T3, left-lateral pole.

The CDR3 DNA reads TGTGCCAGAAGCACTCCTGGGAAGGGTACCTACGAGCAGTACTTC. This sequence encodes CARSTPGKGTYEQYF. The V and J genes are TRBV11-2 and TRBJ2-7; D is unresolved. Germline loops: CDR1 SGHAT, CDR2 FQNNGV. The CDR3 is 15 residues long. Trimming stripped 9 bases from V and 2 bases from J, with 20 bases between. Filled out from reference TRBV11-2 and TRBJ2-7, the complete variable domain reads EAGVAQSPRYKIIEKRQSVAFWCNPISGHATLYWYQQILGQGPKLLIQFQNNGVVDDSQLPKDRFSAERLKGVDSTLKIQPAKLEDSAVYLCARSTPGKGTYEQYFGPGTRLTVT.